These T cell receptor beta chains were read from a single sample in a study of cytotoxic CD8 clonotypes in ibrutinib-treated CLL. Produced via immunoSEQ multiplex PCR; TCRdb's table is partial and in-frame only. In the table there are about 180,000 clones, under 85% of which are singletons. This specimen consisted of PBMCs, obtained after 24 months of ibrutinib treatment. The receptor set was obtained from a human donor with chronic lymphocytic leukemia. CDR3s include the opening cysteine and the closing phenylalanine or tryptophan. A D gene is named only where the DNA matches it firmly. Where a row states a size, it is once, few, many or the class of an expanded clone; other rows omit it.

cdr3_aa: CAISAPGQGKDGYTF
cdr3_nt: TGTGCCATCAGTGCCCCGGGACAGGGGAAGGATGGCTACACCTTC
v_call: TRBV10-3
j_call: TRBJ1-2
clone_size: -
d_call: TRBD1

cdr3_aa: CASSLGTVNNSPLHF
cdr3_nt: TGCGCCAGCAGTTTGGGGACAGTTAATAATTCACCCCTCCACTTT
v_call: TRBV5-1
j_call: TRBJ1-6
clone_size: -
d_call: TRBD1

cdr3_aa: CASSETSLGLAGYNEQFF
cdr3_nt: TGTGCCAGCAGTGAAACTTCCCTGGGACTAGCGGGGTACAATGAGCAGTTCTTC
v_call: TRBV25-1
j_call: TRBJ2-1
clone_size: -
d_call: TRBD2

cdr3_aa: CAWSRRGTGGSYEQYF
cdr3_nt: TGTGCCTGGAGCCGACGAGGGACAGGGGGGTCCTACGAGCAGTACTTC
v_call: TRBV30
j_call: TRBJ2-7
clone_size: -
d_call: TRBD1

cdr3_aa: CASSPYGQGSLSYEQYF
cdr3_nt: TGTGCCAGCAGTCCCTACGGACAGGGTTCCCTCTCCTACGAGCAGTACTTC
v_call: TRBV28
j_call: TRBJ2-7
clone_size: -
d_call: TRBD1

cdr3_aa: CASSYLPAGASYEQYF
cdr3_nt: TGCGCCAGCAGCTACCTTCCGGCCGGCGCCTCCTACGAGCAGTACTTC
v_call: TRBV5-1
j_call: TRBJ2-7
clone_size: once
d_call: -

cdr3_aa: CASNIPGSGNTIYF
cdr3_nt: TGTGCCAGCAATATTCCAGGCTCTGGAAACACCATATATTTT
v_call: TRBV28
j_call: TRBJ1-3
clone_size: -
d_call: -

cdr3_aa: CASSLGVNEKLFF
cdr3_nt: TGTGCCAGCAGCCTCGGGGTTAATGAAAAACTGTTTTTT
v_call: TRBV25-1
j_call: TRBJ1-4
clone_size: -
d_call: -

cdr3_aa: CASRTSGGGYNEQFF
cdr3_nt: TGTGCCAGCAGAACCTCGGGAGGGGGCTACAATGAGCAGTTCTTC
v_call: TRBV28
j_call: TRBJ2-1
clone_size: -
d_call: TRBD2

cdr3_aa: CASSPQPEGRWEKLFF
cdr3_nt: TGCGCCAGCAGCCCACAACCGGAGGGGCGTTGGGAAAAACTGTTTTTT
v_call: TRBV5-1
j_call: TRBJ1-4
clone_size: -
d_call: -

cdr3_aa: CASSLAGVSGTGELFF
cdr3_nt: TGTGCCAGCAGCTTGGCGGGGGTCTCGGGCACCGGGGAGCTGTTTTTT
v_call: TRBV5-4
j_call: TRBJ2-2
clone_size: -
d_call: -

cdr3_aa: CASSPRQGKGENTEAFF
cdr3_nt: TGTGCCAGCAGCCCGAGACAAGGAAAGGGGGAGAACACTGAAGCTTTCTTT
v_call: TRBV11-1
j_call: TRBJ1-1
clone_size: -
d_call: -

cdr3_aa: CATGDRGMDNQPQHF
cdr3_nt: TGTGCCACCGGGGACAGGGGGATGGACAATCAGCCCCAGCATTTT
v_call: TRBV5-4
j_call: TRBJ1-5
clone_size: many
d_call: TRBD1

cdr3_aa: CASSLVEELFF
cdr3_nt: TGTGCCAGCAGTTTGGTCGAGGAGCTGTTTTTT
v_call: TRBV28
j_call: TRBJ2-2
clone_size: -
d_call: -

cdr3_aa: CASSQVMAGTEAFF
cdr3_nt: TGCGCCAGCAGCCAAGTGATGGCAGGAACTGAAGCTTTCTTT
v_call: TRBV4-1
j_call: TRBJ1-1
clone_size: -
d_call: -

cdr3_aa: CASSEYRGRTEAFF
cdr3_nt: TGTGCCAGCAGTGAATACAGGGGAAGGACTGAAGCTTTCTTT
v_call: TRBV25-1
j_call: TRBJ1-1
clone_size: -
d_call: -

cdr3_aa: CASSQDWVGNKQFF
cdr3_nt: TGTGCCAGCAGCCAAGATTGGGTGGGAAATAAGCAGTTCTTC
v_call: TRBV14
j_call: TRBJ2-1
clone_size: -
d_call: -

cdr3_aa: CASSLVRTGDRKTQYF
cdr3_nt: TGTGCCAGCAGCTTAGTCCGGACAGGGGACCGGAAGACCCAGTACTTC
v_call: TRBV2
j_call: TRBJ2-5
clone_size: -
d_call: TRBD1

cdr3_aa: CASSLPQQRLQETQYF
cdr3_nt: TGTGCCAGCAGCTTACCGCAACAGCGGCTTCAAGAGACCCAGTACTTC
v_call: TRBV11-2
j_call: TRBJ2-5
clone_size: -
d_call: -

cdr3_aa: CASSYGTGNQPQHF
cdr3_nt: TGTGCCAGCTCTTATGGGACAGGGAATCAGCCCCAGCATTTT
v_call: TRBV6-1
j_call: TRBJ1-5
clone_size: -
d_call: TRBD1

cdr3_aa: CASSQDLAGGLGTQYF
cdr3_nt: TGCGCCAGCAGCCAAGACCTAGCGGGGGGGCTGGGTACGCAGTATTTT
v_call: TRBV4-1
j_call: TRBJ2-3
clone_size: many
d_call: TRBD2

cdr3_aa: CASSREVGELFF
cdr3_nt: TGTGCCAGCAGTCGAGAAGTCGGGGAGCTGTTTTTT
v_call: TRBV28
j_call: TRBJ2-2
clone_size: -
d_call: -

cdr3_aa: CASSDYAGEIGGYGYTF
cdr3_nt: TGTGCCAGCAGTGATTACGCAGGGGAGATAGGTGGCTATGGCTACACCTTC
v_call: TRBV6-1
j_call: TRBJ1-2
clone_size: once
d_call: -

cdr3_aa: CASSLDGGRYNEQFF
cdr3_nt: TGTGCCAGCAGCTTAGACGGGGGGCGGTACAATGAGCAGTTCTTC
v_call: TRBV7-9
j_call: TRBJ2-1
clone_size: -
d_call: -

cdr3_aa: CASSPQGYGEQFF
cdr3_nt: TGTGCCAGCAGCCCCCAGGGTTATGGTGAGCAGTTCTTC
v_call: TRBV7-3
j_call: TRBJ2-1
clone_size: once
d_call: -

cdr3_aa: CASSFDRVNYGYTF
cdr3_nt: TGTGCCAGCAGCTTCGACAGGGTAAACTATGGCTACACCTTC
v_call: TRBV5-5
j_call: TRBJ1-2
clone_size: -
d_call: TRBD1

cdr3_aa: CASSSGGTDTQYF
cdr3_nt: TGTGCCAGCAGCTCGGGGGGCACAGATACGCAGTATTTT
v_call: TRBV7-3
j_call: TRBJ2-3
clone_size: -
d_call: -

cdr3_aa: CASREGGNSNQPQHF
cdr3_nt: TGTGCCAGCAGGGAGGGCGGGAATAGCAATCAGCCCCAGCATTTT
v_call: TRBV28
j_call: TRBJ1-5
clone_size: once
d_call: -

cdr3_aa: CASSGDRGVNTEAFF
cdr3_nt: TGCGCCAGCAGCGGTGACAGGGGCGTCAACACTGAAGCTTTCTTT
v_call: TRBV5-1
j_call: TRBJ1-1
clone_size: -
d_call: TRBD1

cdr3_aa: CASSLDAAGPFLEQFF
cdr3_nt: TGCGCCAGCAGCTTGGATGCAGCAGGACCATTTCTAGAGCAGTTCTTC
v_call: TRBV5-1
j_call: TRBJ2-1
clone_size: -
d_call: -

cdr3_aa: CASTWGVGNEQFF
cdr3_nt: TGTGCCAGCACGTGGGGGGTGGGGAATGAGCAGTTCTTC
v_call: TRBV6-6
j_call: TRBJ2-1
clone_size: -
d_call: -

cdr3_aa: CASSQPNNYGYTF
cdr3_nt: TGTGCCAGCAGCCAGCCAAATAACTATGGCTACACCTTC
v_call: TRBV13
j_call: TRBJ1-2
clone_size: -
d_call: -

cdr3_aa: CASSPAQGWETQYF
cdr3_nt: TGTGCCAGCTCACCCGCCCAGGGCTGGGAGACCCAGTACTTC
v_call: TRBV18
j_call: TRBJ2-5
clone_size: -
d_call: -

cdr3_aa: CASTDQGVQSYGYTF
cdr3_nt: TGCGCCAGCACAGATCAGGGGGTTCAAAGCTATGGCTACACCTTC
v_call: TRBV10-2
j_call: TRBJ1-2
clone_size: -
d_call: TRBD1

cdr3_aa: CASRGYRGVNEQYF
cdr3_nt: TGTGCCAGCAGGGGATACAGGGGGGTCAACGAGCAGTACTTC
v_call: TRBV6-5
j_call: TRBJ2-7
clone_size: few
d_call: TRBD1

cdr3_aa: CASSRGWGTSGSVALSYNEQFF
cdr3_nt: TGTGCCAGCAGCCGGGGGTGGGGAACTAGCGGGAGTGTAGCCCTCTCCTACAATGAGCAGTTCTTC
v_call: TRBV27
j_call: TRBJ2-1
clone_size: -
d_call: TRBD2

cdr3_aa: CASSLDASRRNGYTF
cdr3_nt: TGTGCCAGCAGCCTGGACGCCAGCCGGCGTAATGGCTACACCTTC
v_call: TRBV6-6
j_call: TRBJ1-2
clone_size: -
d_call: -

cdr3_aa: CASSSATSSYEQYF
cdr3_nt: TGCGCCAGCAGCTCTGCAACCTCCTCCTACGAGCAGTACTTC
v_call: TRBV5-1
j_call: TRBJ2-7
clone_size: -
d_call: -

cdr3_aa: CASSLGLAGIEQFF
cdr3_nt: TGTGCCAGCAGCTTAGGGCTAGCGGGGATAGAGCAGTTCTTC
v_call: TRBV11-2
j_call: TRBJ2-1
clone_size: -
d_call: TRBD2

cdr3_aa: CASSFLAVPLEQYF
cdr3_nt: -
v_call: TRBV27
j_call: TRBJ2-7
clone_size: -
d_call: -

cdr3_aa: CASSTWTGNGNTIYF
cdr3_nt: TGTGCCAGCAGCACTTGGACAGGGAATGGAAACACCATATATTTT
v_call: TRBV7-2
j_call: TRBJ1-3
clone_size: -
d_call: TRBD1

cdr3_aa: CASSLLGGGLVQPQHF
cdr3_nt: TGTGCCAGCAGTTTATTAGGAGGGGGCTTGGTTCAGCCCCAGCATTTT
v_call: TRBV27
j_call: TRBJ1-5
clone_size: -
d_call: TRBD1

cdr3_aa: CASSPDRVYGETQYF
cdr3_nt: TGTGCCAGCTCACCGGACAGGGTGTATGGAGAGACCCAGTACTTC
v_call: TRBV18
j_call: TRBJ2-5
clone_size: -
d_call: TRBD1

cdr3_aa: CASSQPWEGRNTEAFF
cdr3_nt: TGCGCCAGCAGCCAACCTTGGGAGGGTAGGAACACTGAAGCTTTCTTT
v_call: TRBV4-1
j_call: TRBJ1-1
clone_size: -
d_call: -

cdr3_aa: CASSYGGVSSYNEQFF
cdr3_nt: TGTGCCAGCAGCTACGGCGGGGTAAGCTCCTACAATGAGCAGTTCTTC
v_call: TRBV11-2
j_call: TRBJ2-1
clone_size: once
d_call: -

cdr3_aa: CASSSRQDSYEQYF
cdr3_nt: TGTGCCAGCAGCTCCCGACAAGACTCCTACGAGCAGTACTTC
v_call: TRBV6-5
j_call: TRBJ2-7
clone_size: -
d_call: -

cdr3_aa: CASSYETLYSNQPQHF
cdr3_nt: TGTGCCAGCAGTTACGAGACCCTATATAGCAATCAGCCCCAGCATTTT
v_call: TRBV6-5
j_call: TRBJ1-5
clone_size: -
d_call: -

cdr3_aa: CASSAGRSPLHF
cdr3_nt: TGTGCCAGCAGTGCGGGGCGTTCACCCCTCCACTTT
v_call: TRBV2
j_call: TRBJ1-6
clone_size: -
d_call: -

cdr3_aa: CASSRDRGYNEQFF
cdr3_nt: TGTGCCAGTAGTAGGGACAGGGGATACAATGAGCAGTTCTTC
v_call: TRBV19
j_call: TRBJ2-1
clone_size: -
d_call: TRBD1

cdr3_aa: CASSYVAGWGNTIYF
cdr3_nt: TGTGCCAGCAGTTACGTGGCAGGGTGGGGAAACACCATATATTTT
v_call: TRBV6-5
j_call: TRBJ1-3
clone_size: few
d_call: -

cdr3_aa: CASSLDGRRNTEAFF
cdr3_nt: TGTGCCAGCAGCTTAGATGGCCGACGGAACACTGAAGCTTTCTTT
v_call: TRBV11-3
j_call: TRBJ1-1
clone_size: few
d_call: -